These 25 T cell receptor beta chains came from one sample sequenced in a study of blood T cell repertoires in COVID-19. Using immunoSEQ multiplex PCR, the repertoire was profiled, and TCRdb retains in-frame clones only, with some absent. The sample carries 300,000 to 400,000 clones, around nine tenths recorded once. Source material: PBMCs or T cells enriched from blood (not recorded which). The receptors shown here come from a man aged 25 to 45 who had recovered from COVID-19.

This sequence joins TRBV2 and TRBJ1-5; weak D call: TRBD1 (5 bases). Trimming stripped 3 bases from V and 11 bases from J, with 11 bases between. Germline values: CDR1 SNHLY, CDR2 FYNNEI. The CDR3 runs 12 residues. The CDR3, as DNA: TGTGCCAGCAGTGAGGAAGTCAGGGCCCAGCATTTT. This gives the protein CASSEEVRAQHF. The complete variable domain, with remaining parts taken from reference TRBV2 and TRBJ1-5, reads EPEVTQTPSHQVTQMGQEVILRCVPISNHLYFYWYRQILGQKVEFLVSFYNNEISEKSEIFDDQFSVERPDGSNFTLKIRSTKLEDSAMYFCASSEEVRAQHFGDGTRLSIL.

The V call is TRBV19, the J call TRBJ1-1, with TRBD1 identical over 7 bases. This CDR3 has 16 amino acids. The germline CDR1 and CDR2 sequences are LNHDA and SQIVND (reference sequence). V was pared by 5 bases and J by 0 bases, with 9 bases of the junction left unmatched. This chain's CDR3 is CASSLRDRDMNTEAFF. In nucleotides, the CDR3 is TGTGCCAGTAGTCTAAGGGACAGAGATATGAACACTGAAGCTTTCTTT.

The chain uses TRBV15 and TRBJ1-5; D is ambiguous. This CDR3 is built from 14 residues. Trimming took 6 bases from V and 2 from J, leaving 11 bases between them. Germline V gene data show CDR1 as LNHNV and CDR2 as YYDKDF (reference sequence). The CDR3 region has the DNA TGTGCCACCAGTCGCACCGGAGGCAATCAGCCCCAGCATTTT. Amino acid sequence: CATSRTGGNQPQHF. The whole variable domain, filled in from reference TRBV15 and TRBJ1-5, reads DAMVIQNPRYQVTQFGKPVTLSCSQTLNHNVMYWYQQKSSQAPKLLFHYYDKDFNNEADTPDNFQSRRPNTSFCFLDIRSPGLGDTAMYLCATSRTGGNQPQHFGDGTRLSIL.

The count of this clone is one. V and J are TRBV5-1 and TRBJ1-1; the D is unclear. V lost 4 bases to trimming and J lost 9 bases, with 19 bases between them. CDR1 SGHRS and CDR2 YFSETQ come from the germline V gene. This CDR3 comprises 14 residues. This chain's CDR3 is CASSPDGGRPKAFF. As DNA, the CDR3 is TGCGCCAGCAGCCCCGATGGAGGGAGACCTAAAGCTTTCTTT.

The chain recombines TRBV7-3 with TRBJ2-1; tentative D call: TRBD2 (6 bases). Germline V CDR1 and CDR2: SGHTA, FQGTGA. Deletions cut 5 bases from V and 0 bases from J, with 20 bases between. The CDR3 is made up of 18 amino acids. The CDR3 DNA reads as TGTGCCAGCAGCCCGAGCCAGACTAGTCCTTTCTCCTACAATGAGCAGTTCTTC. Its protein product is CASSPSQTSPFSYNEQFF.

This clone was counted only a few times. V gene TRBV30 combines with J gene TRBJ2-3; 7 bases agree with TRBD1. The ends lost 2 bases at V and 2 bases at J; junction bases unmatched: 4. The CDR3 length is 14 residues. CDR1 is GTSNPN, CDR2 SVGIG, per germline (reference sequence). CDR3 nucleotides: TGTGCCTGGAGTAGGGGACAGACCACAGATACGCAGTATTTT. Encoded protein: CAWSRGQTTDTQYF.

The J gene is TRBJ2-3, the V gene TRBV6-4; 8 positions match TRBD2. The trim removed 0 bases at V and 9 bases at J, leaving 5 bases unmatched. Germline lookup yields CDR1 MRHNA and CDR2 SNTAGT. CDR3 length: 14 amino acids. CDR3 DNA: TGTGCCAGCAGTGACTCGAGTCGGACTAGCACGCAGTATTTT. This sequence encodes CASSDSSRTSTQYF.

This chain connects TRBV28 to TRBJ1-6, with 8 bases lining up with TRBD1. CDR3 length: 14 residues. V shed 7 bases and J 9 bases; nucleotides not matched to a gene: 8. The germline V gene encodes CDR1 MDHEN and CDR2 SYDVKM. CDR3 bases: TGTGCCAGCATGCCTGGACAGGGTGGTTCACCCCTCCACTTT. It yields the protein CASMPGQGGSPLHF.

The chain employs TRBV27 and TRBJ1-5; D not resolved. Deletions cut 5 bases from V and 11 bases from J, with 13 bases between. CDR3 size: 12 residues. Germline-derived CDR1 and CDR2 are MNHEY and SMNVEV (reference sequence). CDR3 region: CASSEEVPSQHF. Here the CDR3 DNA reads TGTGCCAGCAGTGAAGAGGTTCCGTCCCAGCATTTT.

The chain employs TRBV3-1 (or the pseudogene TRBV3-2) and TRBJ2-3, with 11 bases that match TRBD2. The V gene end was trimmed by 5 bases and the J gene end by 6 bases; junction bases not matched to a gene: 16. The CDR3 totals 18 residues. Germline values: CDR1 LGHDT, CDR2 YNNKEL (reference sequence). For the CDR3, the DNA is TGTGCCAGCAGCATTAGCGGGGGGGCCACGGACATGGCGGATACGCAGTATTTT. This codes for CASSISGGATDMADTQYF.

V gene TRBV6-5 combines with J gene TRBJ1-4; D is possibly TRBD1 (5 bases). The CDR3 runs 12 residues. Trimming left V 2 bases short and J 8 bases short, with 6 bases between. Looked up from germline, CDR1 is MNHEY and CDR2 is SVGAGI. Written as DNA, the CDR3 is TGTGCCAGCAGTTACAACAGGGAAAAACTGTTTTTT. Translation gives CASSYNREKLFF.

The gene calls are TRBV5-6 and TRBJ2-4, with a weak D call TRBD1 (6 bases). Germline V gene sequence: CDR1 SGHDT, CDR2 YYEEEE. Trimming shortened V by 3 bases and J by 2 bases, and 15 bases separated the two germline ends. This CDR3 is built from 16 residues. CDR3 sequence: CASSYYRVETKNIQYF. CDR3 DNA sequence: TGTGCCAGCAGCTACTACAGGGTGGAGACCAAAAACATTCAGTACTTC.

This chain uses TRBV20-1 with TRBJ1-2; no clear D gene. The CDR3 extends over 10 amino acids. Per the germline V gene, CDR1 is DFQATT and CDR2 is SNEGSKA (reference sequence). V was clipped by 6 bases and J by 5 bases, with 7 bases between them. CDR3 in amino acids: CSAATYGYTF. CDR3 DNA sequence: TGCAGTGCGGCGACTTATGGCTACACCTTC.

The rearrangement links TRBV28 to TRBJ2-7; TRBD1 agrees at 10 bases. V lost 6 bases and J lost 4; bases outside the gene matches: 6. CDR3 size: 14 residues. The germline V gene encodes CDR1 MDHEN and CDR2 SYDVKM. The CDR3 here is CASSRGTGVYEQYF. The CDR3 nucleotides read TGTGCCAGCAGCCGGGGGACAGGGGTTTACGAGCAGTACTTC.

V and J are TRBV6-4 and TRBJ1-5; no reliable D call. Trimming stripped 3 bases from V and 6 bases from J, with 9 bases between. Germline-derived CDR1 and CDR2 are MRHNA and SNTAGT. This CDR3 has 13 residues. CDR3 protein: CASSERDSQPQHF. CDR3 bases: TGTGCCAGCAGTGAGAGGGATTCTCAGCCCCAGCATTTT.

This sequence joins TRBV6-5 and TRBJ2-7, with a tentative D call TRBD1 (6 bases). The CDR3 loop spans 12 amino acids. V was trimmed by 8 bases and J by 3 bases, leaving 11 bases between them. Germline lookup yields CDR1 MNHEY and CDR2 SVGAGI. CDR3 sequence reads: CASHTGSYEQYF. The CDR3 DNA follows: TGTGCCAGCCATACAGGGAGCTACGAGCAGTACTTC.

This chain connects TRBV9 to TRBJ1-5, with D possibly TRBD1 on 6 matching bases. Germline CDR1 and CDR2: SGDLS and YYNGEE. The germline V and J ends were trimmed by 0 bases and 6 bases, with 10 bases remaining between them. The CDR3 length is 14 residues. CDR3 in amino acids: CASSVGGGRQPQHF. The CDR3 coding sequence is TGTGCCAGCAGCGTAGGAGGGGGACGTCAGCCCCAGCATTTT.

The rearrangement joins TRBV5-1 to TRBJ1-4, with D unclear. Germline lookup yields CDR1 SGHRS and CDR2 YFSETQ. The CDR3 contains 17 residues. V shed 0 bases and J shed 3 bases, with 15 bases lying between them. The chain's CDR3 is CASSLGARGLANEKLFF. CDR3 sequence (DNA): TGCGCCAGCAGCTTGGGCGCCCGGGGTTTAGCTAATGAAAAACTGTTTTTT.

The chain links TRBV18 to TRBJ2-5; D is possibly TRBD1 (5 bases). Trimming cost V 6 bases and J 4 bases, with 12 bases left between them. Per the germline V gene, CDR1 is KGHSH and CDR2 is LQKENI. The CDR3 consists of 13 residues. CDR3 loop: CASSPEQGETQYF. CDR3 bases: TGTGCCAGCTCCCCAGAGCAGGGAGAGACCCAGTACTTC.

The chain is built from TRBV6-5 and TRBJ2-5, with 12 bases fitting TRBD2. The CDR3 is made up of 15 amino acids. Germline V gene sequence: CDR1 MNHEY, CDR2 SVGAGI. V was pared by 5 bases and J by 1 base, with 2 bases of the junction left unmatched. In nucleotides, the CDR3 is TGTGCCAGCAGTCTAGCGGGGGGGTTCCAAGAGACCCAGTACTTC. Translating it yields CASSLAGGFQETQYF.

The J gene is TRBJ2-3, the V gene TRBV5-1; maybe TRBD2 (6 bases). CDR3 length: 15 residues. V lost 4 bases, J lost 0 bases, and 12 bases lay in between. The germline CDR1 and CDR2 sequences are SGHRS and YFSETQ. CDR3 residues: CASSIVGTSTDTQYF. DNA of the CDR3: TGCGCCAGCAGCATAGTCGGGACTAGCACAGATACGCAGTATTTT.

Worth noting for this clone: Different DNA sequences within this sample yield the same CDR3. The chain joins TRBV7-9 to TRBJ1-1; D unclear. There are 14 residues in the CDR3. From germline, CDR1 is SEHNR and CDR2 FQNEAQ (reference sequence). Trimming removed 3 bases from V and 0 bases from J, with 8 bases in between. In DNA, the CDR3 is TGTGCCAGCAGCTTCGGCGGGGTGAACACTGAAGCTTTCTTT. It encodes CASSFGGVNTEAFF.

This rearrangement joins TRBV6-1 to TRBJ1-5; D is perhaps TRBD1 (6 bases). Deletions cut 4 bases from V and 7 bases from J, with 20 bases between. Germline-derived CDR1 and CDR2 are MNHNS and SASEGT. The CDR3 length is 16 residues. This CDR3 is CASSARARGVEQPQHF. The CDR3 DNA follows: TGTGCCAGCAGTGCTCGGGCCAGGGGAGTTGAACAGCCCCAGCATTTT.

In its sample, this clone was seen once. This chain links TRBV2 with TRBJ2-7, with 7 nucleotides matching TRBD1. The germline V gene has CDR1 SNHLY and CDR2 FYNNEI. Trimming cost V 6 bases and J 0 bases; bases outside gene matches: 8. The CDR3 extends over 15 amino acids. The CDR3 sequence: CASRTGTESSYEQYF. In DNA, the CDR3 is TGTGCCAGCAGGACCGGGACAGAAAGCTCCTACGAGCAGTACTTC.

The chain is built from TRBV19 and TRBJ1-2; 10 bases map to TRBD1. The length of the CDR3 is 15 residues. J was trimmed by 4 bases and V by 4 bases; bases with no gene match: 6. From germline, CDR1 is LNHDA and CDR2 SQIVND (reference sequence). The CDR3 protein is CASSRRQGAAYGYTF. The CDR3 DNA follows: TGTGCCAGTAGTAGGCGACAGGGGGCCGCCTATGGCTACACCTTC.